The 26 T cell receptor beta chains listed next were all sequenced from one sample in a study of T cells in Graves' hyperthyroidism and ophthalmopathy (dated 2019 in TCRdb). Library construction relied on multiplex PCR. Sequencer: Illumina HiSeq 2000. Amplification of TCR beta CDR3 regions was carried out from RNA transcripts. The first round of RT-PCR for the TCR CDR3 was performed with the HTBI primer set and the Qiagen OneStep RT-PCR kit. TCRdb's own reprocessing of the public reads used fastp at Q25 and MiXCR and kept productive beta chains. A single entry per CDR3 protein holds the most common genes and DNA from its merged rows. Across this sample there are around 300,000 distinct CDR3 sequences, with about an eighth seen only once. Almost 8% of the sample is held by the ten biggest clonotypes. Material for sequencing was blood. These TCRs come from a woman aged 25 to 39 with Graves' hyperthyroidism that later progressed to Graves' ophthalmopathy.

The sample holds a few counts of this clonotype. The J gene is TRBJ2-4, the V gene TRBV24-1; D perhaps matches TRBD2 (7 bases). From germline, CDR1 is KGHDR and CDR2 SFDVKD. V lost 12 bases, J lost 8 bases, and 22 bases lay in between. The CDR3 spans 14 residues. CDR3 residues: CAAREGTFQDIQYF. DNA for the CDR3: TGTGCCGCGAGGGAGGGGACATTCCAGGACATTCAGTACTTC.

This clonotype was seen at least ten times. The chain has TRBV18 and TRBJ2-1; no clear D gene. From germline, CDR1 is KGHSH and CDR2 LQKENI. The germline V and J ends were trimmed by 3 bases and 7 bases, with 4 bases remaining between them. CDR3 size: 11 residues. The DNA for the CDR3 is TGTGCCAGCTCACCCCAGAATGAGCAGTTCTTC. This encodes CASSPQNEQFF.

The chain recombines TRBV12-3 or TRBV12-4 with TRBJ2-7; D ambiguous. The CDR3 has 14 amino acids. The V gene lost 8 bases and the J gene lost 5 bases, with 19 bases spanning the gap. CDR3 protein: CASGNMYLANEQYF. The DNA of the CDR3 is TGTGCCAGCGGGAACATGTATCTGGCGAACGAGCAGTACTTC.

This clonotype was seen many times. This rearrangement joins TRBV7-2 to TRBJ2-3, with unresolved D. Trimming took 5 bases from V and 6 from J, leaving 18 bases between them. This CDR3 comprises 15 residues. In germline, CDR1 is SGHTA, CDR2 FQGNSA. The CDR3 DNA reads TGTGCCAGCAGCCGCACAATAGTCGTATCCGATACGCAGTATTTT. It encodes CASSRTIVVSDTQYF.

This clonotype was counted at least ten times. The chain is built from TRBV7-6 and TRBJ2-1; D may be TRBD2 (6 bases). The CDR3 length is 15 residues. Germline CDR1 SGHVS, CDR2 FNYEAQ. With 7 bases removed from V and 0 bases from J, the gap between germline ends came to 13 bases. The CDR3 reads CASISGLSSYNEQFF. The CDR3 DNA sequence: TGTGCCAGCATATCGGGACTGAGCTCCTACAATGAGCAGTTCTTC.

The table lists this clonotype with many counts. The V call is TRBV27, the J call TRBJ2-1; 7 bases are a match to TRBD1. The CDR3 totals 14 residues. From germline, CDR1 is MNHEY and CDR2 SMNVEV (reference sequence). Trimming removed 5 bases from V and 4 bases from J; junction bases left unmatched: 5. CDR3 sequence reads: CASSTGDSYNEQFF. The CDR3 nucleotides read TGTGCCAGCAGTACAGGGGACAGTTACAATGAGCAGTTCTTC.

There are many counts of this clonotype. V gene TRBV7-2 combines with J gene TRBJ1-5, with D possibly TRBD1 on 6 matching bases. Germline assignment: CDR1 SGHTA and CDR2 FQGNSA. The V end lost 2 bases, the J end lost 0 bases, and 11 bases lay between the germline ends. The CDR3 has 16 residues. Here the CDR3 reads CASSLSGAYSNQPQHF. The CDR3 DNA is TGTGCCAGCAGCTTATCAGGGGCCTATAGCAATCAGCCCCAGCATTTT.

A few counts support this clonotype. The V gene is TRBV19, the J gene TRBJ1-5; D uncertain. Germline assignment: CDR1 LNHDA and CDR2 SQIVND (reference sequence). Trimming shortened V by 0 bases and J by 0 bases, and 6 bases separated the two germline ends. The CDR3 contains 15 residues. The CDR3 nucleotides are TGTGCCAGTAGTATAGATGATTATAGCAATCAGCCCCAGCATTTT. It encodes CASSIDDYSNQPQHF.

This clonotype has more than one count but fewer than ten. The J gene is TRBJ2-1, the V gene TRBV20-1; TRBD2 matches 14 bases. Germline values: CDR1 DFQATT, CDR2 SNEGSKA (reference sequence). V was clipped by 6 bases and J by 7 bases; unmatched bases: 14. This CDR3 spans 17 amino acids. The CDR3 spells CSAFSLTSGRGSNEQFF. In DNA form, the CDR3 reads TGCAGTGCCTTCTCTTTGACTAGCGGGAGGGGTTCAAATGAGCAGTTCTTC.

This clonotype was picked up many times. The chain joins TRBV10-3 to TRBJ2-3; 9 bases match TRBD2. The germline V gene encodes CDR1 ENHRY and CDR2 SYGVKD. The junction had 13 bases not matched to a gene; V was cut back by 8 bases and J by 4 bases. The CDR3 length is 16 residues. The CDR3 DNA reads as TGTGCCATCGCGGGGTCGGATAGCGGGAGAGCAGATACGCAGTATTTT. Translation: CAIAGSDSGRADTQYF.

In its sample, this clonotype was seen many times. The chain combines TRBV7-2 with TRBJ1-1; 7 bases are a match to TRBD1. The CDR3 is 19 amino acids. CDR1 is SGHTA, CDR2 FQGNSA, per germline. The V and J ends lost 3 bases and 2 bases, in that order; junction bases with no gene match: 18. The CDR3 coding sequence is TGTGCCAGCAGCTTCCCATCTTTTCGACAGGGTCGAGGAAACACTGAAGCTTTCTTT. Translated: CASSFPSFRQGRGNTEAFF.

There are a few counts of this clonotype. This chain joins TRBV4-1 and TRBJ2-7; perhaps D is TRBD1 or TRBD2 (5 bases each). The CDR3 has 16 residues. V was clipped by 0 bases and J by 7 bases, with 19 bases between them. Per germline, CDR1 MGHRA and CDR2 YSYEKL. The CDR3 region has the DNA TGCGCCAGCAGCCAAGATCCGGGGACGGTCTTTGCTGAGCAGTACTTC. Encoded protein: CASSQDPGTVFAEQYF.

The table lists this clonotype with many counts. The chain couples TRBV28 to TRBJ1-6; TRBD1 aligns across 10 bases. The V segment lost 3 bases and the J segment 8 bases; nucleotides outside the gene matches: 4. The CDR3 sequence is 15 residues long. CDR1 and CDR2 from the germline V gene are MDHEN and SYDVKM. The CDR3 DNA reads TGTGCCAGCAGTTTCCTAGGACAGGGGGATTCACCCCTCCACTTT. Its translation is CASSFLGQGDSPLHF. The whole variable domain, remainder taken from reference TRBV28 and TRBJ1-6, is DVKVTQSSRYLVKRTGEKVFLECVQDMDHENMFWYRQDPGLGLRLIYFSYDVKMKEKGDIPEGYSVSREKKERFSLILESASTNQTSMYLCASSFLGQGDSPLHFGNGTRLTVT.

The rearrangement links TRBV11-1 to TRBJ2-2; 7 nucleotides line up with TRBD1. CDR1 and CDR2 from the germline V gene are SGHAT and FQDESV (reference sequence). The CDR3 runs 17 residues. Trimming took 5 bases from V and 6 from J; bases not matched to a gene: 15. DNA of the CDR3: TGTGCCAGCAGCCAAGACATTCCGACAGGGAAGGCCGGGGAGCTGTTTTTT. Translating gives CASSQDIPTGKAGELFF.

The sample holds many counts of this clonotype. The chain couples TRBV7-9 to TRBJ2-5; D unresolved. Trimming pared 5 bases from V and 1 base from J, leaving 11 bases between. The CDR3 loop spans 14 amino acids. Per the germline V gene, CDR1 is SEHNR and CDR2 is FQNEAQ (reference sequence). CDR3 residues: CASSPEDFQETQYF. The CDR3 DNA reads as TGTGCCAGCAGCCCAGAAGACTTCCAAGAGACCCAGTACTTC.

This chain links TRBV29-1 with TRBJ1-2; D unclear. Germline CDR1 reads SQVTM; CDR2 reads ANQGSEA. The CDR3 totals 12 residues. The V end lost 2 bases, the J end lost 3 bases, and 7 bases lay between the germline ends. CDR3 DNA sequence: TGCAGCGTTGAACACCCATACTATGGCTACACCTTC. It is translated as CSVEHPYYGYTF.

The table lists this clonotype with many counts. The CDR3 nucleotides read TGCGCCAGCAGCTTGGCCAAGGGCAGGGGGCGGTACGAGCAGTACTTC. Translating gives CASSLAKGRGRYEQYF. The gene calls are TRBV5-1 and TRBJ2-7; TRBD1 matches 8 bases. The CDR3 contains 16 residues. V was clipped by 0 bases and J by 4 bases; unmatched bases: 9. Per germline, CDR1 SGHRS and CDR2 YFSETQ. The full variable domain, in which reference TRBV5-1 and TRBJ2-7 provide the parts outside the CDR3, is KAGVTQTPRYLIKTRGQQVTLSCSPISGHRSVSWYQQTPGQGLQFLFEYFSETQRNKGNFPGRFSGRQFSNSRSEMNVSTLELGDSALYLCASSLAKGRGRYEQYFGPGTRLTVT.

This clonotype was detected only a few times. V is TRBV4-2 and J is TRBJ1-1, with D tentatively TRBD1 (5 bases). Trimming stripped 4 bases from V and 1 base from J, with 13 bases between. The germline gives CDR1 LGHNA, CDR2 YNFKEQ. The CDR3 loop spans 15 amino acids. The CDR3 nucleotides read TGTGCCAGCAGCCGCGACCCCGGGACGAACACTGAAGCTTTCTTT. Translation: CASSRDPGTNTEAFF.

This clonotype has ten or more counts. The CDR3 spells CASSLLGTGSMETQYF. CDR3 DNA sequence: TGTGCCAGCAGCTTACTCGGGACAGGGTCTATGGAGACCCAGTACTTC. This rearrangement joins TRBV7-9 to TRBJ2-5; 9 nucleotides align to TRBD1. The CDR3 spans 16 residues. CDR1 and CDR2 from the germline V gene are SEHNR and FQNEAQ (reference sequence). Germline trimming cut 2 bases from V and 5 bases from J; bases unmatched to any gene: 9.

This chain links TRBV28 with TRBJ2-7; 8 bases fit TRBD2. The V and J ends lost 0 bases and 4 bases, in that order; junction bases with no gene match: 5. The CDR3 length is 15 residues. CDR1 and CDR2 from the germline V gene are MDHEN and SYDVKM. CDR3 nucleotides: TGTGCCAGCAGTTTATGGTCCGGGAGGGGATACGAGCAGTACTTC. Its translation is CASSLWSGRGYEQYF. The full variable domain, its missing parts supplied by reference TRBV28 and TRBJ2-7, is DVKVTQSSRYLVKRTGEKVFLECVQDMDHENMFWYRQDPGLGLRLIYFSYDVKMKEKGDIPEGYSVSREKKERFSLILESASTNQTSMYLCASSLWSGRGYEQYFGPGTRLTVT.

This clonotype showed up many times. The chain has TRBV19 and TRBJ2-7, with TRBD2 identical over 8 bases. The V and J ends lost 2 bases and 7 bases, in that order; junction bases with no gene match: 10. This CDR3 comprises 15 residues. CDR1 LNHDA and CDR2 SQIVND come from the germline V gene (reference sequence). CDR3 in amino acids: CASSIMAGGVVEQYF. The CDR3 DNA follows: TGTGCCAGTAGTATAATGGCGGGAGGCGTTGTGGAGCAGTACTTC.

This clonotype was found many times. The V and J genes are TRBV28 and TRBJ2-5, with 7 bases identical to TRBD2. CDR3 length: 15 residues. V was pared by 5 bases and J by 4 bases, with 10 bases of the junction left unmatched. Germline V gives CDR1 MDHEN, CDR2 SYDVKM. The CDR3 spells CASSLGLLGRETQYF. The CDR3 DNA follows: TGTGCCAGCAGTCTGGGACTACTCGGCCGAGAGACCCAGTACTTC.

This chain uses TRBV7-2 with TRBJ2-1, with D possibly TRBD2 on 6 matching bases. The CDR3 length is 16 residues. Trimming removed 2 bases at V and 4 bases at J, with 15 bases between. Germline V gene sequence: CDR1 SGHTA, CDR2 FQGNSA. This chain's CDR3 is CASSLIPASAYNEQFF. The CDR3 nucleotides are TGTGCCAGCAGCTTAATTCCGGCTAGCGCATACAATGAGCAGTTCTTC.

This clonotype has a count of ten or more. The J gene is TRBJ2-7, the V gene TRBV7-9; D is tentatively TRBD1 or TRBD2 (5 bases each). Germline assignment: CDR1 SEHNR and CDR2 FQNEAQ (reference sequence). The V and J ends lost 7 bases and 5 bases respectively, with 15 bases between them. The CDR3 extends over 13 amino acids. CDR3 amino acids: CASTRGVDHEQYF. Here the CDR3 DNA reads TGTGCCAGCACTCGAGGGGTGGATCACGAGCAGTACTTC.

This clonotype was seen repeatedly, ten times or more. CDR3 nucleotide sequence: TGTGCCAGCAGTTGGGGGCAGGGGGCTTACGAGCAGTACTTC. The encoded protein is CASSWGQGAYEQYF. The rearrangement uses TRBV28 and TRBJ2-7, with 8 nucleotides matching TRBD1. V shed 4 bases, J shed 4 bases, and the junction held 6 bases outside the gene matches. The CDR3 is 14 residues long. Germline CDR1 and CDR2: MDHEN and SYDVKM.

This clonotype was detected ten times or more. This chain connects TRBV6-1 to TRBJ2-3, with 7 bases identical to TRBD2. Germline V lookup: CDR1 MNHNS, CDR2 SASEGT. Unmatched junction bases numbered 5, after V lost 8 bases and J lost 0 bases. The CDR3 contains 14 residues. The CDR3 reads CASGEGSSTDTQYF. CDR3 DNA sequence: TGTGCCAGCGGGGAGGGCTCTAGCACAGATACGCAGTATTTT.